The T cell receptor (beta chain) described here comes from a study of T-cell memory formation after mild COVID-19. Across the study: TCR clusters largely stayed donor specific.

This clonotype was seen a handful of times. Its antigen is not identified. Study-wide points: Some responding clones appeared in pre-infection memory, suggesting cross-reactive memory joined. Whereas later expanders leaned CD4+, clones contracting day 15 to 85 showed a balanced CD4/CD8 makeup. CD4+ contracting clones were mainly CM and EM; CD8+ ones, EMRA.

MiXCR, applied by TCRdb to the 5' RACE reads, yields one record per CDR3 protein. This table has a few hundred thousand distinct CDR3 sequences, 10% to 13% appearing once. This CDR3 has 15 residues. CDR1 is KGHDR and CDR2 is SFDVKD in the germline V gene. J was trimmed by 5 bases and V by 4 bases; bases with no gene match: 6. Sequencing was done on a sample of PBMCs or a T cell subset sorted from them (not recorded which). This TCR was sampled from a man between 18 and 35 years old who had mild COVID-19 (a few samples of this study predate the infection). Cell type and time point are not known. V gene TRBV24-1 combines with J gene TRBJ2-1, with TRBD1 matching 8 bases. CDR3 region: CATSDPGQGDNEQFF. Here the CDR3 DNA reads TGTGCCACCAGTGACCCCGGACAGGGAGACAATGAGCAGTTCTTC.